These 4 T cell receptor beta chains came from one sample sequenced in a study of T-cell reconstitution after alpha-beta-depleted transplantation in children. Unique molecular identifiers featured in how the TCRbeta library was prepared. A single record per CDR3 protein comes from TCRdb applying MiXCR to the PCR reads. The sample records about 540,000 distinct CDR3 sequences, approximately 20% being singletons. The specimen was PBMCs from the stem cell graft donor, collected from the stem cell graft. The receptor set was obtained from a human donor who donated a stem cell graft to a child with acute lymphoblastic leukemia.

The genes are TRBV5-5 and TRBJ1-3; D gene unclear. The ends were cut back, 3 bases at V and 4 bases at J, with 17 bases in the middle. The CDR3 loop spans 16 amino acids. Germline V gene lookup returns CDR1 SGHKS and CDR2 YYEKEE (reference sequence). Here the CDR3 reads CASSSLRSWGGNTIYF. The CDR3 bases are TGTGCCAGCAGCTCCCTCAGAAGCTGGGGAGGAAACACCATATATTTT.

The J gene is TRBJ1-2, the V gene TRBV5-5; tentative D call: TRBD1 (5 bases). Germline V lookup: CDR1 SGHKS, CDR2 YYEKEE (reference sequence). The CDR3 covers 14 residues. V was cut by 7 bases and J by 12 bases, with 25 bases left in between. CDR3 residues: CASAGGRRHFYNTF. The DNA for the CDR3 is TGTGCCAGCGCCGGGGGTAGGCGCCACTTCTATAACACCTTC.

V is TRBV7-3 and J is TRBJ2-2; D is possibly TRBD2 (5 bases). V lost 4 bases and J 4 bases, leaving 13 bases between the germline ends. Germline assignment: CDR1 SGHTA and CDR2 FQGTGA. The CDR3 contains 15 residues. CDR3 in amino acids: CASSSLWAGTGELFF. The CDR3 DNA follows: TGTGCCAGCAGCTCTCTCTGGGCGGGCACCGGGGAGCTGTTTTTT.

This chain links TRBV5-1 with TRBJ2-7; D is possibly TRBD1 (7 bases). Trimming left V 4 bases short and J 2 bases short, with 16 bases between. This CDR3 comprises 15 residues. The germline V gene encodes CDR1 SGHRS and CDR2 YFSETQ. Here the CDR3 DNA reads TGCGCCAGCAGCCCGCAGGGGGGCGCACCCTACGAGCAGTACTTC. Translation: CASSPQGGAPYEQYF.